These 13 T cell receptor beta chains were all obtained from the same sample, sequenced in a study of CD8 T cells in ankylosing spondylitis. Antigen specificity for these receptors is unknown. Study-wide results and caveats: Made up of eight or nine highly homologous variants, a TCR beta motif appeared characteristic of ankylosing spondylitis blood.

TCRdb reanalysed the 5' RACE reads using MiXCR and keeps one entry per CDR3 protein. The sample holds roughly 470,000 distinct CDR3 sequences; 25% to 30% are singletons and the top ten take 0.89%. The sample consisted of blood, either unsorted or a sorted T cell fraction (not recorded which). These receptors all come from a male donor with ankylosing spondylitis.

CDR3 coding DNA: TGCGCCAGCAGCTCCCCGGTACTAGCGGGAGGTGACGAGCAGTTCTTC. It specifies CASSSPVLAGGDEQFF. The chain has TRBV5-1 and TRBJ2-1; 12 positions agree with TRBD2. The CDR3 totals 16 residues. The V gene's germline CDR1 is SGHRS and CDR2 YFSETQ. V was pared by 3 bases and J by 10 bases, with 11 bases of the junction left unmatched.

This clonotype was counted only a few times. The chain employs TRBV11-2 and TRBJ2-5; D possibly corresponds to TRBD1 (6 bases). The CDR3 spans 14 residues. The V end lost 5 bases, the J end lost 5 bases, and 15 bases lay between the germline ends. The V gene's germline CDR1 is SGHAT and CDR2 FQNNGV. The CDR3 DNA sequence: TGTGCCAGCAGCCCCTACAGGGCCGGGGAGACCCAGTACTTC. This codes for CASSPYRAGETQYF.

The V and J genes are TRBV7-2 and TRBJ2-4, with D possibly called TRBD1 or TRBD2 (6 bases each). The CDR3 is made up of 14 amino acids. Trimming took 1 base from V and 7 from J, leaving 11 bases between them. CDR1 and CDR2 (germline): SGHTA, FQGNSA. The DNA of the CDR3 is TGTGCCAGCAGCTTAGGGTGGGGGGCGAACATTCAGTACTTC. It codes for CASSLGWGANIQYF.

The genes are TRBV27 and TRBJ1-3, with TRBD1 matching over 10 bases. In germline, CDR1 is MNHEY, CDR2 SMNVEV (reference sequence). The CDR3 is made up of 15 amino acids. J was trimmed by 2 bases and V by 6 bases; bases with no gene match: 4. The CDR3 DNA is TGTGCCAGCAGACGACAGGGGGCGGCTGGAAACACCATATATTTT. Translation gives CASRRQGAAGNTIYF.

This clonotype was seen only a few times. V is TRBV5-1 and J is TRBJ2-7; possible D gene TRBD1, 5 bases. Trimming took 3 bases from V and 0 from J, leaving 10 bases between them. This CDR3 has 14 amino acids. CDR1 SGHRS and CDR2 YFSETQ come from the germline V gene. This CDR3 reads CASSSTASSYEQYF. The CDR3 coding sequence is TGCGCCAGCAGCTCGACAGCGAGCTCCTACGAGCAGTACTTC.

The chain has TRBV10-3 and TRBJ2-1; D is undetermined. The germline V gene encodes CDR1 ENHRY and CDR2 SYGVKD. The CDR3 is 14 residues long. Between the trimmed V and J ends, which lost 4 bases and 1 base, there was a span of 8 bases. The DNA for the CDR3 is TGTGCCATCAGTGTCCGATCATCCTACAATGAGCAGTTCTTC. It translates to CAISVRSSYNEQFF.

The chain couples TRBV20-1 to TRBJ1-4; TRBD1 matches at 8 bases. V was clipped by 0 bases and J by 5 bases; unmatched bases: 2. The CDR3 sequence is 14 residues long. Germline values: CDR1 DFQATT, CDR2 SNEGSKA (reference sequence). The CDR3 spells CSARDRTGNEKLFF. CDR3 sequence (DNA): TGCAGTGCTAGAGACCGGACAGGGAATGAAAAACTGTTTTTT.

This clonotype was detected a few times. The chain combines TRBV20-1 with TRBJ1-1; a weak D match, TRBD1 (5 bases). Germline CDR1 DFQATT, CDR2 SNEGSKA (reference sequence). Trimming stripped 3 bases from V and 1 base from J, with 21 bases between. The CDR3 runs 17 residues. CDR3 sequence (DNA): TGCAGTGCTAGCGTTCTGGGTGAGGGACCTCAGAACACTGAAGCTTTCTTT. Encoded protein: CSASVLGEGPQNTEAFF.

There are a few counts of this clonotype. The rearrangement links TRBV7-8 to TRBJ1-5, with a weak D call TRBD1 (5 bases). Trimming pared 3 bases from V and 4 bases from J, leaving 10 bases between. Germline V CDR1 and CDR2: SGHVS, FQNEAQ. This CDR3 has 14 amino acids. DNA for the CDR3: TGTGCCAGCAGCTTGGGGGACCCTAATCAGCCCCAGCATTTT. It is translated as CASSLGDPNQPQHF.

The table lists this clonotype with a few counts. This chain joins TRBV18 and TRBJ1-6; the D is unclear. This CDR3 contains 15 residues. Germline lookup yields CDR1 KGHSH and CDR2 LQKENI. With 2 bases removed from V and 4 bases from J, the gap between germline ends came to 9 bases. CDR3 nucleotides: TGTGCCAGCTCACCAGGACTGATTTATAATTCACCCCTCCACTTT. It is translated as CASSPGLIYNSPLHF.

The rearrangement links TRBV12-3 or TRBV12-4 to TRBJ2-1; 9 bases match TRBD2. The V gene end was trimmed by 6 bases and the J gene end by 0 bases; junction bases not matched to a gene: 3. The CDR3 is 15 residues long. CDR3 residues: CASRMREGSYNEQFF. DNA of the CDR3: TGTGCCAGCAGGATGCGGGAGGGCTCCTACAATGAGCAGTTCTTC.

A few counts support this clonotype. The gene calls are TRBV5-1 and TRBJ2-3; maybe TRBD2 (5 bases). The V and J ends lost 1 base and 7 bases respectively, with 10 bases between them. There are 13 residues in the CDR3. Germline V gene lookup returns CDR1 SGHRS and CDR2 YFSETQ. The CDR3 DNA follows: TGCGCCAGCAGCTTGAATGGAGGAAATACGCAGTATTTT. Its translation is CASSLNGGNTQYF.

The gene calls are TRBV12-3 or TRBV12-4 and TRBJ1-2; D not resolved. There are 13 residues in the CDR3. Between the trimmed V and J ends, which lost 5 bases and 4 bases, there was a span of 11 bases. CDR3 bases: TGTGCCAGCAGTCCACGGCCGGTCTATGGCTACACCTTC. Amino acids: CASSPRPVYGYTF.